This T cell receptor beta chain was observed in a study of blood T cell repertoires in COVID-19. Background on the study: Material from acute and convalescent COVID-19 was sourced from the United States, Italy and Spain. T cells, B-cell-depleted T cells, or PBMCs supplied cDNA or gDNA.

Original processing methods: Reference gene primer amplification in the assay estimated nucleated cell counts. Some clones are missing from TCRdb's copy, which holds only in-frame ones; the method was immunoSEQ multiplex PCR. V and J calls and clone size are given by that table; D and trimming were obtained from the DNA. Counted here are 200,000 to 250,000 clones, 82% occurring once; the ten biggest clones make up 3.6%. Germline CDR1 reads LGHDT; CDR2 reads YNNKEL (reference sequence). V lost 0 bases and J 5 bases, leaving 16 bases between the germline ends. This CDR3 is 17 amino acids long. The sample holds one count of this clone.

The clonotype originates from a woman aged 80 or over with acute or convalescent COVID-19. The chain carries TRBV3-1 (or the pseudogene TRBV3-2) and TRBJ2-2, with TRBD1 as a possible D gene (5 bases). Material: peripheral blood. The chain's CDR3 is CASSQDLGAVYTGELFF. The DNA of the CDR3 is TGTGCCAGCAGCCAAGATCTTGGGGCAGTATATACCGGGGAGCTGTTTTTT.